This TCR beta chain was identified during a study of T cells in Graves' hyperthyroidism and ophthalmopathy. At the level of the study: Initial diagnosis, before any treatment, was when peripheral blood was collected. General study points: Most clonotypes that expanded in the thyroid above 0.001 also showed up in blood. A model using 13 V-J features told ophthalmopathy apart from stable hyperthyroidism.

The sample holds a few counts of this clonotype. Antigen specificity is unknown. A junction end diverges from the germline sequence, so it may reflect a read error. It was RNA transcripts that yielded the amplified TCR beta CDR3 regions. Carried out on the TCR CDR3, a first-round RT-PCR used the HTBI primer set. TCRdb itself ran the multiplex PCR reads through MiXCR, one entry per CDR3 protein. This table has 650,000 to 850,000 distinct CDR3 sequences, roughly a sixth appearing once. This CDR3 region has 13 residues. The diagnostic basis comprised clinical symptoms, serum thyroxine and TRAb, thyroid ultrasound and orbital computed tomography.

The chain employs TRBV12-3 or TRBV12-4 and TRBJ1-1; D may be TRBD1 (5 bases). The receptor was derived from a woman in her 50s with Graves' hyperthyroidism that later progressed to Graves' ophthalmopathy. Specimen: blood. CDR3 in DNA: TGTACCAGCAGCCCCGGACACCAGGTTGAAGCTTTCTTT. This codes for CTSSPGHQVEAFF.